This entry lists 18 T cell receptor beta chains sequenced from one sample in a study of cytomegalovirus exposure and HLA in healthy donors. PCR employed 60 Vbeta and 13 Jbeta primers. This table comes from immunoSEQ multiplex PCR, and its TCRdb copy is limited to in-frame clones, with some not included. The table gives approximately 93,000 clones; the top ten clones make up 3% to 4% of it. Specimen: PBMCs. All receptors come from a woman in her 30s in good health and CMV-seronegative.

The genes are TRBV5-1 and TRBJ2-2, with D possibly being TRBD2 (5 bases). Trimming shortened V by 0 bases and J by 5 bases, and 5 bases separated the two germline ends. The CDR3 consists of 13 residues. CDR1 is SGHRS, CDR2 YFSETQ, per germline. CDR3 sequence: CASSLAGTGELFF. The CDR3 DNA reads TGCGCCAGCAGCTTGGCGGGGACCGGGGAGCTGTTTTTT. Complete variable domain (other parts from reference TRBV5-1 and TRBJ2-2): KAGVTQTPRYLIKTRGQQVTLSCSPISGHRSVSWYQQTPGQGLQFLFEYFSETQRNKGNFPGRFSGRQFSNSRSEMNVSTLELGDSALYLCASSLAGTGELFFGEGSRLTVL.

The chain couples TRBV2 to TRBJ2-6; 8 positions match TRBD1. This CDR3 comprises 18 residues. With 7 bases clipped from V and 2 bases from J, the junction kept 13 bases outside the gene matches. CDR1 and CDR2 (germline): SNHLY, FYNNEI. The CDR3 protein is CASIQIGQGMAGANVLTF. The CDR3 coding sequence is TGTGCCAGCATCCAAATTGGACAGGGTATGGCTGGGGCCAACGTCCTGACTTTC.

V usage is TRBV29-1 and J usage is TRBJ2-7; D is perhaps TRBD1 (5 bases). The V and J ends lost 5 bases and 5 bases respectively, with 13 bases between them. CDR1 SQVTM and CDR2 ANQGSEA come from the germline V gene. The CDR3 contains 12 residues. The CDR3 loop is CSVSKGENEQYF. In nucleotides, the CDR3 is TGCAGCGTTAGTAAAGGGGAAAACGAGCAGTACTTC.

The rearrangement links TRBV5-6 to TRBJ2-7, with TRBD1 identical over 7 bases. Germline-derived CDR1 and CDR2 are SGHDT and YYEEEE. The J segment lost 5 bases and the V segment lost 6 bases, leaving 20 bases of the junction unmatched. This CDR3 has 17 amino acids. The CDR3 protein is CASKSRGRGKRWNEQYF. CDR3 coding DNA: TGTGCCAGCAAGAGTCGAGGCAGGGGGAAAAGGTGGAACGAGCAGTACTTC.

The chain uses TRBV7-9 and TRBJ2-1; D call uncertain. The CDR3 spans 15 residues. Trimming took off 2 bases at V and 0 bases at J, with 8 bases between the two ends. Germline V gene sequence: CDR1 SEHNR, CDR2 FQNEAQ (reference sequence). Here the CDR3 reads CASSLHPSSYNEQFF. The CDR3 coding sequence is TGTGCCAGCAGCTTACACCCGAGCTCCTACAATGAGCAGTTCTTC.

V gene TRBV29-1 combines with J gene TRBJ1-1; a possible D gene is TRBD1 (5 bases). Germline V gene sequence: CDR1 SQVTM, CDR2 ANQGSEA. The germline V and J ends were trimmed by 7 bases and 1 base, with 13 bases remaining between them. CDR3 size: 13 residues. The CDR3 bases are TGCAGCGGCCAGACCGGGGGGAACACTGAAGCTTTCTTT. Translating it yields CSGQTGGNTEAFF.

This chain connects TRBV19 to TRBJ2-5, with D maybe TRBD2 (5 bases). V was clipped by 0 bases and J by 4 bases, with 6 bases between them. The CDR3 contains 13 residues. Germline CDR1 and CDR2: LNHDA and SQIVND (reference sequence). DNA for the CDR3: TGTGCCAGTAGTATAGATCGGGGAGAGACCCAGTACTTC. Protein product: CASSIDRGETQYF.

V is TRBV10-1 and J is TRBJ1-2; no clear D. The germline gives CDR1 WNHNN, CDR2 SYGVQD (reference sequence). The CDR3 spans 15 residues. The V end lost 9 bases, the J end lost 4 bases, and 21 bases lay between the germline ends. CDR3 in amino acids: CARERGWEGIYGYTF. In DNA, the CDR3 is TGCGCCAGGGAACGCGGTTGGGAGGGAATCTATGGCTACACCTTC.

The chain joins TRBV19 to TRBJ2-1, with TRBD1 matching 7 bases. This CDR3 has 16 amino acids. The germline V gene encodes CDR1 LNHDA and CDR2 SQIVND (reference sequence). The junction had 6 bases not matched to a gene; V was cut back by 1 base and J by 3 bases. CDR3 sequence (DNA): TGTGCCAGTAGTATAGCCCCCCGGGACAGCTACAATGAGCAGTTCTTC. This codes for CASSIAPRDSYNEQFF.

The V and J genes are TRBV14 and TRBJ2-7, with D possibly being TRBD2 (5 bases). This CDR3 region has 16 residues. The germline CDR1 and CDR2 sequences are SGHDN and FVKESK. V was trimmed by 4 bases and J by 3 bases, leaving 19 bases between them. The DNA of the CDR3 is TGTGCCAGCAGCCCCCCGGATCCATCGGGAAACTACGAGCAGTACTTC. Protein sequence: CASSPPDPSGNYEQYF.

This chain uses TRBV29-1 with TRBJ1-2, with 9 positions matching TRBD1. There are 15 residues in the CDR3. J lost 8 bases, V lost 5 bases, and 15 bases had no gene match. Germline CDR1 and CDR2: SQVTM and ANQGSEA. CDR3 nucleotides: TGCAGCGTTCAGAGGGTGGGACAGGGTGGAGAAGGCTACACCTTC. It specifies CSVQRVGQGGEGYTF.

The chain employs TRBV7-9 and TRBJ1-2, with 12 bases that match TRBD1. V shed 4 bases and J 2 bases; nucleotides not matched to a gene: 11. The CDR3 has 18 residues. The germline V gene encodes CDR1 SEHNR and CDR2 FQNEAQ (reference sequence). CDR3 DNA sequence: TGTGCCAGCAGCTCTCCTCTGGGACAGGGGGCGCGGAACTATGGCTACACCTTC. As protein: CASSSPLGQGARNYGYTF. Combining the CDR3 with reference TRBV7-9 and TRBJ1-2 gives the whole variable domain DTGVSQNPRHKITKRGQNVTFRCDPISEHNRLYWYRQTLGQGPEFLTYFQNEAQLEKSRLLSDRFSAERPKGSFSTLEIQRTEQGDSAMYLCASSSPLGQGARNYGYTFGSGTRLTVV.

This sequence joins TRBV5-1 and TRBJ1-2; 7 nucleotides align to TRBD1. With 0 bases clipped from V and 0 bases from J, the junction kept 11 bases outside the gene matches. This CDR3 is built from 18 residues. The germline gives CDR1 SGHRS, CDR2 YFSETQ. As DNA, the CDR3 is TGCGCCAGCAGCTTGGACCCCCATCCGGGACAGCCTAACTATGGCTACACCTTC. Translation: CASSLDPHPGQPNYGYTF. The full variable domain, completed using reference TRBV5-1 and TRBJ1-2, is KAGVTQTPRYLIKTRGQQVTLSCSPISGHRSVSWYQQTPGQGLQFLFEYFSETQRNKGNFPGRFSGRQFSNSRSEMNVSTLELGDSALYLCASSLDPHPGQPNYGYTFGSGTRLTVV.

CDR3 DNA: TGTGCCACCGACGCCGCCCCGGGGGGACTCTATGGCTACACCTTC. Translation: CATDAAPGGLYGYTF. The gene calls are TRBV10-3 and TRBJ1-2; possible D gene TRBD1, 5 bases. The germline CDR1 and CDR2 sequences are ENHRY and SYGVKD. The CDR3 is made up of 15 amino acids. V lost 10 bases and J lost 4, with 22 bases in between.

The chain has TRBV27 and TRBJ2-7; 9 bases are a match to TRBD2. Per germline, CDR1 MNHEY and CDR2 SMNVEV (reference sequence). After removal of 2 bases from V and 1 base from J, the junction contained 6 bases not matched to a gene. The CDR3 has 16 amino acids. CDR3 nucleotides: TGTGCCAGCAGTTTAAGGGGCCTAGCGGGATCCTACGAGCAGTACTTC. Its protein product is CASSLRGLAGSYEQYF.

This chain joins TRBV27 and TRBJ1-5, with D unresolved. This CDR3 has 13 residues. V was trimmed by 2 bases and J by 5 bases, leaving 7 bases between them. Germline CDR1 and CDR2: MNHEY and SMNVEV (reference sequence). The CDR3 spells CASSLGRDQPQHF. As DNA, the CDR3 is TGTGCCAGCAGTTTAGGTCGGGATCAGCCCCAGCATTTT.

The chain has TRBV6-1 and TRBJ2-5; D is perhaps TRBD1 (5 bases). Germline CDR1 MNHNS, CDR2 SASEGT. The CDR3 extends over 13 amino acids. Trimming took off 6 bases at V and 1 base at J, with 9 bases between the two ends. The DNA of the CDR3 is TGTGCCAGCAGCGGACACCGCCAAGAGACCCAGTACTTC. This codes for CASSGHRQETQYF.

The V gene is TRBV15, the J gene TRBJ1-2; TRBD1 matches 8 bases. From germline, CDR1 is LNHNV and CDR2 YYDKDF (reference sequence). This CDR3 is 13 amino acids long. J gave up 7 bases and V 5 bases, and 6 bases lay outside the gene matches. The CDR3, as DNA: TGTGCCACCAGCTTGGGACAGGCATTTGGCTACACCTTC. The encoded protein is CATSLGQAFGYTF.